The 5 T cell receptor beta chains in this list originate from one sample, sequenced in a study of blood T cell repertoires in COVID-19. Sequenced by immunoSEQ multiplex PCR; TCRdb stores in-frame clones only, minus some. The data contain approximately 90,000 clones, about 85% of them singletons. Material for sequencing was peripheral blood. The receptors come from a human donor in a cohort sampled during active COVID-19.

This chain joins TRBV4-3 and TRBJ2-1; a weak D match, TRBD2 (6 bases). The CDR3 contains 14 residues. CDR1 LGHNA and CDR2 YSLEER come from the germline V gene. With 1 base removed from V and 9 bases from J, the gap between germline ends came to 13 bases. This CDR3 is CASSQGTMRGEQFF. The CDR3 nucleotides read TGCGCCAGCAGCCAAGGGACTATGCGGGGTGAGCAGTTCTTC.

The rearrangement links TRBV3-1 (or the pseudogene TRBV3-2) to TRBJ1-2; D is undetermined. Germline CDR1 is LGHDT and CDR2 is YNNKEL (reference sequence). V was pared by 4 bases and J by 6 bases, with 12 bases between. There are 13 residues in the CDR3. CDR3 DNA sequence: TGTGCCAGCAGCCCGGAGTTGGTTAATGGCTACACCTTC. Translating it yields CASSPELVNGYTF.

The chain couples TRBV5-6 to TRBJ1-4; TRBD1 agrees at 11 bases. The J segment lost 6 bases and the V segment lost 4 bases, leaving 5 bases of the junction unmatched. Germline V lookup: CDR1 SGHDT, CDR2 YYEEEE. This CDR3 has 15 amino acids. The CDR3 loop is CASSQRDRGDEKLFF. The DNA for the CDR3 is TGTGCCAGCAGCCAACGGGACAGGGGGGATGAAAAACTGTTTTTT.

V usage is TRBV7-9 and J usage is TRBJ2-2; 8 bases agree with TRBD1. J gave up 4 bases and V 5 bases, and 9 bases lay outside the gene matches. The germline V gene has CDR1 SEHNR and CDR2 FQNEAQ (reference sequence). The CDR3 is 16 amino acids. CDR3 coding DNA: TGTGCCAGCAGCAGGACAGGGAGAAGGCCCACCGGGGAGCTGTTTTTT. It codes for CASSRTGRRPTGELFF.

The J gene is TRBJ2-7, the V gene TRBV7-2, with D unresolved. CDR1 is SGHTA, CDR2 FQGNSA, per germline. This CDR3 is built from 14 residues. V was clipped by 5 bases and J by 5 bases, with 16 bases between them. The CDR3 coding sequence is TGTGCCAGCAGCCCTCGACAAGGCCCCCACGAGCAGTACTTC. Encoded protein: CASSPRQGPHEQYF. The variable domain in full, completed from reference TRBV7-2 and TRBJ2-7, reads GAGVSQSPSNKVTEKGKDVELRCDPISGHTALYWYRQSLGQGLEFLIYFQGNSAPDKSGLPSDRFSAERTGGSVSTLTIQRTQQEDSAVYLCASSPRQGPHEQYFGPGTRLTVT.